This T cell receptor (beta chain) was recorded in a study of CD8+ T cells in alopecia areata. Findings of the study overall: Sequence data from scalp samples additionally include resident alphabeta T cells of normal skin.

V shed 4 bases and J shed 1 base, with 10 bases lying between them. Germline V gives CDR1 SQVTM, CDR2 ANQGSEA. The CDR3 extends over 13 amino acids. This clone was counted only a few times. Antigen specificity is unknown. cDNA prepared by RNA extraction and subsequent reverse transcription served as the template for sequencing. Generated by immunoSEQ multiplex PCR, the TCRdb table keeps only in-frame clones and is missing some. The sample lists roughly 150,000 clones; roughly 60% were seen once. PBMCs served as the source from which CD4+ and CD8+ T cells were sorted. The V and J genes are TRBV29-1 and TRBJ2-5, with no clear D. What was sequenced was CD4+ T cells sorted from blood. The clonotype was recovered from a human donor in good health. The CDR3 is CSVAMGFQETQYF. CDR3 sequence (DNA): TGCAGCGTTGCGATGGGGTTCCAAGAGACCCAGTACTTC.